Each of the 3 T cell receptor beta chains below was sequenced from the same sample in a study of shared clonotypes between healthy human individuals (dated by TCRdb to 2019 to 2021). The library was generated by the immunoSEQ multiplex PCR assay. As stored in TCRdb, this immuneACCESS dataset retains in-frame rearrangements with V and J assigned. A fraction of the clones does not appear; measured against another copy, unresolved V genes explain less than half of the discrepancy, and the remainder lacks a known reason. For this sample the table gives more than 1.2 million clones, of which about 98.5% were detected only once. Together, the top ten hold 0.3% to 0.45% of the sample. The source material was naive CD4+ T cells sorted from blood. The sample's cell subset or site label, in plain terms: CD45RA+ positively selected. Source of these receptors: a man aged 30-40 years in good health.

The chain couples TRBV4-2 to TRBJ1-5; tentative D call: TRBD1 (6 bases). The germline CDR1 and CDR2 sequences are LGHNA and YNFKEQ. This CDR3 comprises 16 residues. The V and J ends lost 1 base and 6 bases respectively, with 16 bases between them. CDR3 sequence reads: CASSQVGAVLIQPQHF. The CDR3 bases are TGTGCCAGCAGCCAAGTGGGGGCAGTACTGATTCAGCCCCAGCATTTT.

The J gene is TRBJ1-1, the V gene TRBV29-1; no clear D. CDR1 is SQVTM and CDR2 is ANQGSEA in the germline V gene. Trimming removed 7 bases at V and 8 bases at J, with 14 bases between. This CDR3 is 11 amino acids long. CDR3 DNA: TGCAGCGCCCGAAGTTGGGTAGAAGCTTTCTTT. Translating it yields CSARSWVEAFF.

This chain links TRBV7-8 with TRBJ2-1; 10 bases map to TRBD2. There are 17 residues in the CDR3. Trimming at V came to 6 bases and at J to 4 bases, leaving 12 bases not matched to a gene. Germline V lookup: CDR1 SGHVS, CDR2 FQNEAQ. In DNA form, the CDR3 reads TGTGCCAGCAGACCGTCCGGGACTAGCGCCTTTTACAATGAGCAGTTCTTC. Translated, it gives CASRPSGTSAFYNEQFF.